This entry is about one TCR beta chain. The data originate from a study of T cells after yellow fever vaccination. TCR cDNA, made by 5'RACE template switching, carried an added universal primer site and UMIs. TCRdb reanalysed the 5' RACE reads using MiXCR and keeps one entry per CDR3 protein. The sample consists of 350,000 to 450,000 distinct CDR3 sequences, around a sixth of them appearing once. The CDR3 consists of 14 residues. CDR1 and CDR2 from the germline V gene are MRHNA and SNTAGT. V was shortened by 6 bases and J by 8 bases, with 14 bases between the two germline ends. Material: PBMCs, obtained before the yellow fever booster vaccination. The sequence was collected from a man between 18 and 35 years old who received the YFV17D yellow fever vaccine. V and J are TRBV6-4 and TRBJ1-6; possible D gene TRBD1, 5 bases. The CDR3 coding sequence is TGTGCCAGCAGCCGGGGGGGTTCCCATTCACCCCTCCACTTT. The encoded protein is CASSRGGSHSPLHF.